This T cell receptor beta chain was retrieved from a study of T cell clonality in common variable immunodeficiency. Concerning this clone itself: The sequenced fragment ends 3 residues before the CDR3 boundary, so the rest is inferred from the germline J gene.

The data were produced by immunoSEQ multiplex PCR, yet TCRdb's version contains in-frame clones alone and is incomplete. Listed for the sample are roughly 29,000 clones, none seen a single time. The CDR3 covers 14 residues. Trimming pared 5 bases from V and 4 bases from J, leaving 18 bases between. Per the germline V gene, CDR1 is DFQATT and CDR2 is SNEGSKA (reference sequence). The TCR was taken from a person aged 18 to 75 in good health. The rearrangement uses TRBV20-1 and TRBJ2-7; D is unresolved. The specimen was peripheral blood mononuclear cells. CDR3 in amino acids: CSAYSQQRLYEQYF. The sequenced part of the CDR3 DNA is TGCAGTGCTTACAGTCAGCAACGCTTGTACGAG.